Listed here is a single T cell receptor (beta chain). V was pared by 2 bases and J by 5 bases, with 6 bases between. This CDR3 region has 12 residues. Germline CDR1 SNHLY, CDR2 FYNNEI. The entry originates in a study of CD8 T cells in Susac syndrome. In contrast to the negatively isolated CD8+ and CD4+ T cells, TEMRA cells were FACS-enriched. RNA was extracted with the RNeasy kit, and a quantity of 0.5 to 1 ug was reverse transcribed using random hexamers. TCRdb reprocessed the immunoSEQ multiplex PCR reads with MiXCR, giving one entry per CDR3 protein. The table lists more than 200,000 distinct CDR3 sequences, about 90% of them singletons.

The sample consisted of CD8+ T cells from PBMCs. The sequence was collected from a human donor with multiple sclerosis. This chain links TRBV2 with TRBJ2-5, with D unclear. The CDR3 DNA reads TGTGCCAGCAGTGAATTTTCGGAGACCCAGTACTTC. This translates into CASSEFSETQYF. The whole variable domain, filled in from reference TRBV2 and TRBJ2-5, reads EPEVTQTPSHQVTQMGQEVILRCVPISNHLYFYWYRQILGQKVEFLVSFYNNEISEKSEIFDDQFSVERPDGSNFTLKIRSTKLEDSAMYFCASSEFSETQYFGPGTRLLVL.